Presented here are 11 T cell receptor beta chains from one specimen sequenced in a study of CD4+ T cells in melanoma. The data were produced by immunoSEQ multiplex PCR, yet TCRdb's version contains in-frame clones alone and is incomplete. The data show 45,000 or so clones, 89% seen once. The sequenced sample consisted of peripheral blood. These receptors were taken from a human donor with melanoma.

This rearrangement joins TRBV7-2 to TRBJ1-2; D uncertain. Germline V lookup: CDR1 SGHTA, CDR2 FQGNSA. The CDR3 is made up of 12 amino acids. Trimming shortened V by 3 bases and J by 12 bases, and 14 bases separated the two germline ends. The CDR3 is CASSFLSLPNTF. CDR3 sequence (DNA): TGTGCCAGCAGCTTTTTATCCCTCCCTAACACCTTC.

The chain couples TRBV7-2 to TRBJ1-3; perhaps TRBD1 as D (5 bases). The CDR3 sequence is 16 residues long. V dropped 3 bases and J dropped 0 bases, with 12 bases sitting between them. Germline-derived CDR1 and CDR2 are SGHTA and FQGNSA. This CDR3 is CASSLDPGGSGNTIYF. CDR3 DNA sequence: TGTGCCAGCAGCTTGGACCCGGGGGGCTCTGGAAACACCATATATTTT.

The rearrangement uses TRBV27 and TRBJ2-1; TRBD2 agrees at 7 bases. Germline V gene sequence: CDR1 MNHEY, CDR2 SMNVEV (reference sequence). Trimming took 5 bases from V and 6 from J; bases not matched to a gene: 4. CDR3 length: 13 amino acids. CDR3 sequence (DNA): TGTGCCAGCAGTCCGGGACTATCCAATGAGCAGTTCTTC. It translates to CASSPGLSNEQFF.

This clone was found a few times. V is TRBV11-3 and J is TRBJ1-6, with D maybe TRBD1 (6 bases). CDR1 is SGHNT and CDR2 is YENEEA in the germline V gene. V lost 0 bases and J lost 9, with 9 bases in between. This CDR3 spans 14 amino acids. The CDR3 DNA reads TGTGCCAGCAGCTTAGATCCCAGGGGTTCACCCCTCCACTTT. It specifies CASSLDPRGSPLHF.

J is TRBJ2-4 and V is TRBV6-1, with a possible D match to TRBD2 (5 bases). CDR3 length equals 14 residues. Germline V gene lookup returns CDR1 MNHNS and CDR2 SASEGT. V lost 1 base, J lost 3 bases, and 7 bases lay in between. This CDR3 is CASSEEEVKNIQYF. CDR3 nucleotide sequence: TGTGCCAGCAGTGAAGAGGAGGTCAAAAACATTCAGTACTTC.

The chain combines TRBV9 with TRBJ2-7, with D possibly matching TRBD2 (6 bases). The V end was cut by 4 bases, the J end by 6 bases, with 14 bases between. The CDR3 runs 13 residues. Germline-derived CDR1 and CDR2 are SGDLS and YYNGEE. DNA of the CDR3: TGTGCCAGCAGCTGGTCGGCGGGGTCCGAGCAGTACTTC. This sequence encodes CASSWSAGSEQYF.

Comments on this clone: Germline and junction disagree at one end, which may indicate a read error. The chain combines TRBV7-7 with TRBJ2-5; TRBD1 agrees at 9 bases. This CDR3 comprises 16 residues. Germline V lookup: CDR1 SSHAT, CDR2 FNYEAQ (reference sequence). In nucleotides, the CDR3 is TGTGCTAGCAGCTTAGGGGGGACAGGGTCGCAAGAGACCCAGTACTTC. It yields the protein CASSLGGTGSQETQYF.

The chain employs TRBV2 and TRBJ2-7; 9 nucleotides agree with TRBD1. Looked up from germline, CDR1 is SNHLY and CDR2 is FYNNEI. V shed 5 bases and J 1 base; nucleotides not matched to a gene: 9. CDR3 length: 16 amino acids. The CDR3 loop is CASSTPRDRVSYEQYF. CDR3 in DNA: TGTGCCAGCAGTACCCCGAGGGACAGGGTTTCCTACGAGCAGTACTTC.

The V gene is TRBV13, the J gene TRBJ2-6; D call uncertain. Germline assignment: CDR1 PRHDT and CDR2 FYEKMQ (reference sequence). Trimming pared 7 bases from V and 1 base from J, leaving 8 bases between. The CDR3 covers 14 residues. The CDR3: CASTGESGANVLTF. CDR3 coding DNA: TGTGCCAGCACTGGGGAATCTGGGGCCAACGTCCTGACTTTC.

J is TRBJ1-2 and V is TRBV11-2; weak D call: TRBD1 (6 bases). Trimming cost V 5 bases and J 5 bases, with 18 bases left between them. Germline V gene lookup returns CDR1 SGHAT and CDR2 FQNNGV. The CDR3 totals 15 residues. This CDR3 is CASSPQLGTSYGYTF. In nucleotides, the CDR3 is TGTGCCAGCAGCCCTCAACTCGGGACAAGTTATGGCTACACCTTC.

The V call is TRBV10-3, the J call TRBJ2-3, with 9 bases aligning to TRBD1. The V segment lost 5 bases and the J segment 1 base; nucleotides outside the gene matches: 7. Germline CDR1 is ENHRY and CDR2 is SYGVKD. The CDR3 has 16 amino acids. CDR3 region: CAISPTWTGGTDTQYF. The CDR3 DNA is TGTGCCATCAGTCCAACCTGGACAGGGGGCACAGATACGCAGTATTTT.